This T cell receptor (beta chain) was recorded in a study of human T cells and chemical hapten exposure. Study observations and caveats: Once DPC sensitization occurred, TCRs above 1 in 1000 frequency showed no change.

TCRdb independently ran MiXCR on the RACE reads; one entry per CDR3 protein. The table includes approximately 370,000 distinct CDR3 sequences, about 5% detected once. Points on this clonotype: Its antigen is not known. Because the CDR3 is missing its conserved closing phenylalanine or tryptophan, this is likely a read error. It is unclear where the CDR3 begins or ends on the DNA, so no DNA is shown, and the CDR3 is as TCRdb lists it.

CDR1 is SGHTA and CDR2 is FQGNSA in the germline V gene. Inclusive of both ends, the CDR3 amounts to 12 amino acids. Noted time point: pre-sensitization, week 0. The treatment is: therapeutic diphenylcyclopropenone sensitization with weekly scalp DPC. The sequencing here drew on whole blood, taken in connection with sensitization to the hapten diphenylcyclopropenone (DPC). This receptor was taken from a woman aged 18-29 years with alopecia areata. Some clones in this sample may be carry-over from other donors' samples. The chain combines TRBV7-2 with TRBJ1-2; TRBD1 is taken as the D call from the table, unchecked against the DNA. The CDR3 protein is CASSFLGQNVWP.